This T cell receptor (beta chain) was retrieved from a study of molecular identifiers for immune sequencing clone quantification. Study-level results: The study reportedly detected spiked Jurkat TCR RNA from one cell among over 950,000 naive cells.

Each CDR3 protein gets one entry after TCRdb re-called the PCR reads with MiXCR. The sample yields about 320,000 distinct CDR3 sequences, about 21% seen once. Germline assignment: CDR1 SGDLS and CDR2 YYNGEE. The CDR3 is made up of 15 amino acids. V lost 7 bases, J lost 0 bases, and 14 bases lay in between. This clonotype has more than one count but fewer than ten. Its target is not known. A read error is possible here, since a much larger clone lies one base away. The sequencing input was naive CD8+ T cells from blood, with Jurkat cell RNA spiked in. The subset denotes: FACS-sorted CD8+CD4-CCR7+CD45RA+ naive T cells. This sequence originates from a human donor in good health. Some libraries in this study had Jurkat cell RNA spiked in. The rearrangement links TRBV9 to TRBJ1-5; D is possibly TRBD1 (5 bases). DNA of the CDR3: TGTGCCAGCGGCGCCCAGGGTCTTAGCAATCAGCCCCAGCATTTT. This encodes CASGAQGLSNQPQHF.